The source of this T cell receptor beta chain is a study of T cell repertoires in cytomegalovirus infection. Study background: Indications came from public TCR beta signatures; they pointed to CMV infection and to a matching HLA type. Study results and caveats: People with CMV and the relevant HLA were identified by cumulative public TCR beta family frequency. HLA-C-restricted CMV-specific TCR beta clonotypes prevailed in the ex vivo response.

TCRdb ran MiXCR on the reads and lists one entry per CDR3 protein. The sample holds some 450,000 distinct CDR3 sequences, roughly a third seen once. In this sample, this clonotype turned up many times. Its antigen is as yet unknown. Per the germline V gene, CDR1 is MNHEY and CDR2 is SVGEGT. V gave up 5 bases and J gave up 2 bases; unmatched junction bases: 5. The CDR3 is made up of 15 amino acids. The chain is built from TRBV6-2 or TRBV6-3 and TRBJ2-7, with 11 bases aligning to TRBD1. The specimen sequenced was PBMCs. The sequence derives from a human donor in good health (CMV status not recorded). Some clones in this sample may be carry-over from other donors' samples. The CDR3 bases are TGTGCCAGCAGTACACAGGACAGGGGGCCCTACGAGCAGTACTTC. This translates into CASSTQDRGPYEQYF.